The 31 T cell receptor beta chains reported below all come from one sample, sequenced in a study of shared clonotypes between healthy human individuals. TCRdb's copy holds only in-frame clones and misses some; the assay was immunoSEQ multiplex PCR. The repertoire holds more than 2 million clones, with about 94% as singletons. CD45RO-negative, CCR7-selected cells formed the naive CD8 fraction, which excluded terminally differentiated effector memory CD45RA+ cells. Sequencing was performed on naive CD8+ T cells from PBMCs. These receptors were obtained from a man in his late teens or twenties in good health. Some clones in this sample may be carry-over from other donors' samples.

About this clone itself: Other DNA sequences in this specimen translate into the identical CDR3. The chain is built from TRBV11-2 and TRBJ2-7; the D is unclear. From germline, CDR1 is SGHAT and CDR2 FQNNGV. Trimming took off 3 bases at V and 3 bases at J, with 9 bases between the two ends. This CDR3 is built from 13 residues. CDR3 in DNA: TGTGCCAGCAGCTTCGGCAGGCTCTACGAGCAGTACTTC. This gives the protein CASSFGRLYEQYF.

For this clone: The same CDR3 is also encoded by other DNA sequences in this sample. The chain links TRBV27 to TRBJ1-1, with 7 bases that match TRBD1. Germline trimming cut 6 bases from V and 0 bases from J; bases unmatched to any gene: 7. The length of the CDR3 is 15 residues. Germline V gives CDR1 MNHEY, CDR2 SMNVEV (reference sequence). The CDR3 bases are TGTGCCAGCAGCCCCCGACAGGGTCTGAACACTGAAGCTTTCTTT. Encoded protein: CASSPRQGLNTEAFF.

The V gene is TRBV27, the J gene TRBJ2-5, with TRBD2 matching over 9 bases. There are 14 residues in the CDR3. J lost 4 bases, V lost 4 bases, and 4 bases had no gene match. Germline CDR1 MNHEY, CDR2 SMNVEV (reference sequence). CDR3 DNA sequence: TGTGCCAGCAGTTGGGCGGGAGGGGGAGAGACCCAGTACTTC. It encodes CASSWAGGGETQYF.

Concerning this clone: Other DNA variants within this sample encode the same CDR3. The rearrangement links TRBV29-1 to TRBJ2-7, with 7 positions matching TRBD2. The CDR3 runs to 13 residues. V was pared by 4 bases and J by 0 bases, with 3 bases of the junction left unmatched. Germline loops: CDR1 SQVTM, CDR2 ANQGSEA. DNA of the CDR3: TGCAGCGTTGCGGGGGGTTCCTCCTACGAGCAGTACTTC. It codes for CSVAGGSSYEQYF.

The V call is TRBV9, the J call TRBJ1-5, with unresolved D. The V gene's germline CDR1 is SGDLS and CDR2 YYNGEE. CDR3 size: 13 residues. V was trimmed by 0 bases and J by 6 bases, leaving 7 bases between them. CDR3 bases: TGTGCCAGCAGCGTAGACTTGAGTCAGCCCCAGCATTTT. It is translated as CASSVDLSQPQHF.

The rearrangement uses TRBV6-5 and TRBJ1-1, with TRBD1 as a possible D gene (6 bases). The germline V gene has CDR1 MNHEY and CDR2 SVGAGI. The CDR3 consists of 13 residues. V lost 7 bases to trimming and J lost 2 bases, with 11 bases between them. The chain's CDR3 is CASTGGLNTEAFF. CDR3 in DNA: TGTGCCAGCACCGGGGGGCTTAACACTGAAGCTTTCTTT.

V gene TRBV7-8 combines with J gene TRBJ1-5; TRBD1 matches 7 bases. Germline V gene lookup returns CDR1 SGHVS and CDR2 FQNEAQ. The CDR3 contains 18 residues. After removal of 0 bases from V and 0 bases from J, the junction contained 8 bases not matched to a gene. CDR3 amino acids: CASSLATGTVYSNQPQHF. CDR3 DNA: TGTGCCAGCAGCTTAGCGACGGGGACAGTCTATAGCAATCAGCCCCAGCATTTT.

This chain uses TRBV6-5 with TRBJ2-7; TRBD2 matches 7 bases. This CDR3 is 14 amino acids long. Germline V gene sequence: CDR1 MNHEY, CDR2 SVGAGI. The J segment lost 0 bases and the V segment lost 6 bases, leaving 5 bases of the junction unmatched. CDR3 region: CASRPSGPSYEQYF. CDR3 DNA: TGTGCCAGCAGGCCTAGCGGACCCTCCTACGAGCAGTACTTC.

The V call is TRBV27, the J call TRBJ2-1; the match to TRBD2 covers 8 bases. V shed 4 bases and J 4 bases; nucleotides not matched to a gene: 3. Germline V gene sequence: CDR1 MNHEY, CDR2 SMNVEV (reference sequence). The CDR3 sequence is 14 residues long. CDR3 loop: CASSSLAEYNEQFF. The CDR3 DNA reads TGTGCCAGCAGTTCACTAGCGGAATACAATGAGCAGTTCTTC.

CDR3 loop: CASSFSLLEPSNYGYTF. The CDR3 DNA follows: TGTGCCAGCAGTTTCTCCCTCCTGGAGCCCTCAAACTATGGCTACACCTTC. The chain couples TRBV28 to TRBJ1-2; D not certain. The CDR3 runs to 17 residues. V shed 3 bases and J shed 2 bases, with 19 bases lying between them. Germline V gene data show CDR1 as MDHEN and CDR2 as SYDVKM.

The CDR3 DNA follows: TGTGCCAGTCAGCGGACAGGGGGCACAGATACGCAGTATTTT. As protein: CASQRTGGTDTQYF. This chain uses TRBV19 with TRBJ2-3; the match to TRBD1 covers 9 bases. CDR1 is LNHDA and CDR2 is SQIVND in the germline V gene (reference sequence). With 8 bases clipped from V and 1 base from J, the junction kept 4 bases outside the gene matches. This CDR3 has 14 residues.

This chain connects TRBV5-8 to TRBJ1-5; 12 nucleotides align to TRBD1. In germline, CDR1 is SGHTS, CDR2 YDEGEE. After removal of 1 base from V and 6 bases from J, the junction contained 5 bases not matched to a gene. The CDR3 has 16 amino acids. The CDR3 loop is CASSLRGQGAVQPQHF. The CDR3 nucleotides read TGTGCCAGCAGCTTGAGGGGACAGGGGGCCGTTCAGCCCCAGCATTTT.

The table lists this clone with a count of one. The chain links TRBV4-1 to TRBJ2-1, with D possibly TRBD2 on 6 matching bases. The germline V and J ends were trimmed by 1 base and 7 bases, with 11 bases remaining between them. The CDR3 totals 14 residues. CDR1 is MGHRA, CDR2 YSYEKL, per germline. CDR3 coding DNA: TGCGCCAGCAGCCAAGCCTCCAGCGGGAATGAGCAGTTCTTC. It encodes CASSQASSGNEQFF.

The chain has TRBV11-2 and TRBJ2-5; D is undetermined. V was cut by 8 bases and J by 0 bases, with 13 bases left in between. Germline loops: CDR1 SGHAT, CDR2 FQNNGV. CDR3 length: 14 residues. The CDR3 protein is CASGVQPDQETQYF. The DNA of the CDR3 is TGTGCCAGCGGTGTACAACCCGACCAAGAGACCCAGTACTTC.

This sequence joins TRBV29-1 and TRBJ2-3; weak D call: TRBD2 (6 bases). The CDR3 runs 13 residues. Germline assignment: CDR1 SQVTM and CDR2 ANQGSEA. Trimming cost V 6 bases and J 4 bases, with 14 bases left between them. Here the CDR3 reads CSVAGPVSDTQYF. The CDR3 bases are TGCAGCGTAGCGGGCCCAGTCTCAGATACGCAGTATTTT.

The chain combines TRBV5-3 with TRBJ2-3, with 8 bases fitting TRBD2. TRBV5-3 is identified as an open reading frame with a role that is uncertain. This CDR3 is built from 14 residues. Trimming removed 4 bases from V and 4 bases from J; junction bases left unmatched: 5. CDR3 DNA sequence: TGTGCCAGAAGCCCGAGCGGGAGACCAGATACGCAGTATTTT. It translates to CARSPSGRPDTQYF.

The rearrangement joins TRBV1 to TRBJ2-1; the table assigns TRBD2, which was not confirmed against the DNA. TRBV1 represents a pseudogene. The CDR3 has 16 amino acids. CDR3 loop: CTSSPLAEKIYNEQFF. In nucleotides, the CDR3 is TGCACCAGCAGCCCGTTAGCGGAGAAGATATACAATGAGCAGTTCTTC.

About this clone: The sample carries other DNA sequences with the same CDR3. CDR3 sequence (DNA): TGCAGCGCCACTAGCGGCGCCTACAATGAGCAGTTCTTC. Protein sequence: CSATSGAYNEQFF. This rearrangement joins TRBV29-1 to TRBJ2-1; 8 nucleotides agree with TRBD2. Trimming cost V 7 bases and J 2 bases; bases outside gene matches: 4. Germline V lookup: CDR1 SQVTM, CDR2 ANQGSEA. The CDR3 covers 13 residues.

CDR3 sequence: CASRFDSSYEQYF. CDR3 in DNA: TGCGCCAGCAGGTTCGACAGTTCCTACGAGCAGTACTTC. The chain recombines TRBV5-1 with TRBJ2-7; possibly TRBD1 for D (5 bases). CDR1 and CDR2 from the germline V gene are SGHRS and YFSETQ. The CDR3 runs to 13 residues. Trimming took off 5 bases at V and 1 base at J, with 10 bases between the two ends. Drawing the rest from reference TRBV5-1 and TRBJ2-7, the complete variable domain is KAGVTQTPRYLIKTRGQQVTLSCSPISGHRSVSWYQQTPGQGLQFLFEYFSETQRNKGNFPGRFSGRQFSNSRSEMNVSTLELGDSALYLCASRFDSSYEQYFGPGTRLTVT.

To note about this clone: The sample carries other DNA sequences with the same CDR3. The chain joins TRBV27 to TRBJ2-7; TRBD2 aligns across 9 bases. Germline V CDR1 and CDR2: MNHEY, SMNVEV (reference sequence). Germline trimming cut 6 bases from V and 0 bases from J; bases unmatched to any gene: 3. The CDR3 spans 14 residues. The DNA of the CDR3 is TGTGCCAGCAGACTAGCGGGTTCCTCCTACGAGCAGTACTTC. Its protein is CASRLAGSSYEQYF.

In DNA, the CDR3 is TGTGCCAGCAGCCCCCGGGAGAGTGCCTACGAGCAGTACTTC. Translating gives CASSPRESAYEQYF. V gene TRBV11-2 combines with J gene TRBJ2-7, with D maybe TRBD2 (6 bases). Germline CDR1 and CDR2: SGHAT and FQNNGV. This CDR3 region has 14 residues. The V end lost 5 bases, the J end lost 2 bases, and 13 bases lay between the germline ends.

This clone was detected only once. This chain's CDR3 is CASSYREGAEKLFF. CDR3 nucleotide sequence: TGTGCCAGCAGCTACAGGGAAGGGGCTGAAAAACTGTTTTTT. The chain joins TRBV7-9 to TRBJ1-4; D might be TRBD1 (6 bases). The CDR3 is made up of 14 amino acids. Germline loops: CDR1 SEHNR, CDR2 FQNEAQ (reference sequence). V lost 4 bases and J lost 7, with 13 bases in between.

V gene TRBV14 combines with J gene TRBJ2-1, with 9 bases aligning to TRBD2. Losses at the gene ends were 4 bases for V and 4 bases for J; bases not matched to a gene: 5. This CDR3 region has 15 residues. From germline, CDR1 is SGHDN and CDR2 FVKESK. CDR3 residues: CASSLIAGVYNEQFF. DNA of the CDR3: TGTGCCAGCAGCCTTATAGCGGGGGTATACAATGAGCAGTTCTTC.

The chain is built from TRBV28 and TRBJ2-4; D not resolved. The germline gives CDR1 MDHEN, CDR2 SYDVKM. CDR3 size: 13 residues. V lost 6 bases and J 7 bases, leaving 13 bases between the germline ends. The CDR3 spells CASSPSPGNIQYF. The CDR3 bases are TGTGCCAGCAGCCCTTCCCCCGGGAACATTCAGTACTTC.

The chain links TRBV7-3 to TRBJ2-5; 9 nucleotides align to TRBD1. The CDR3 is 17 amino acids. Germline values: CDR1 SGHTA, CDR2 FQGTGA. With V trimmed by 2 bases and J by 7 bases, 14 bases remained unmatched. This chain's CDR3 is CASSLPEGDRELWTQYF. CDR3 bases: TGTGCCAGCAGCTTACCCGAGGGGGACAGGGAGTTGTGGACCCAGTACTTC.

The CDR3 here is CASRYTTGSEAFF. CDR3 nucleotides: TGTGCCAGCAGGTATACGACAGGGTCTGAAGCTTTCTTT. The chain couples TRBV5-4 to TRBJ1-1; the match to TRBD1 covers 7 bases. The CDR3 is 13 amino acids. Germline CDR1 SGHNT, CDR2 YYREEE (reference sequence). The V gene end was trimmed by 5 bases and the J gene end by 6 bases; junction bases not matched to a gene: 7. The variable domain in full, completed from reference TRBV5-4 and TRBJ1-1, reads ETGVTQSPTHLIKTRGQQVTLRCSSQSGHNTVSWYQQALGQGPQFIFQYYREEENGRGNFPPRFSGLQFPNYSSELNVNALELDDSALYLCASRYTTGSEAFFGQGTRLTVV.

The genes are TRBV7-2 and TRBJ2-3; TRBD2 is a possible D gene (5 bases). From germline, CDR1 is SGHTA and CDR2 FQGNSA. There are 15 residues in the CDR3. Trimming shortened V by 1 base and J by 9 bases, and 17 bases separated the two germline ends. Here the CDR3 DNA reads TGTGCCAGCAGCTTAGTAAACTGGGCGAGAGGGACGCAGTATTTT. As protein: CASSLVNWARGTQYF.

The rearrangement uses TRBV14 and TRBJ1-4; D ambiguous. The V and J ends lost 0 bases and 0 bases respectively, with 8 bases between them. Germline CDR1 SGHDN, CDR2 FVKESK. CDR3 length equals 16 residues. The CDR3 loop reads CASSQDSEATNEKLFF. CDR3 bases: TGTGCCAGCAGCCAAGACTCGGAGGCAACTAATGAAAAACTGTTTTTT.

The chain employs TRBV19 and TRBJ1-4; unclear D gene. Trimming shortened V by 1 base and J by 5 bases, and 11 bases separated the two germline ends. The CDR3 has 15 residues. The germline gives CDR1 LNHDA, CDR2 SQIVND (reference sequence). In nucleotides, the CDR3 is TGTGCCAGTAGTATAGCGGGCAGACTAAATGAAAAACTGTTTTTT. Its protein product is CASSIAGRLNEKLFF.

V is TRBV6-4 and J is TRBJ2-7; TRBD2 aligns across 8 bases. The V gene end was trimmed by 5 bases and the J gene end by 7 bases; junction bases not matched to a gene: 13. Germline V gives CDR1 MRHNA, CDR2 SNTAGT. The CDR3 has 15 residues. The CDR3 reads CASSPGGDLLGEQYF. The CDR3 nucleotides are TGTGCCAGCAGTCCCGGGGGGGATCTGCTGGGGGAGCAGTACTTC.

The chain is built from TRBV4-1 and TRBJ1-3; no firm D call. Germline V gives CDR1 MGHRA, CDR2 YSYEKL. This CDR3 contains 12 residues. V lost 4 bases, J lost 12 bases, and 13 bases lay in between. The CDR3 nucleotides read TGCGCCAGCAGCCCCCCGGGTGGCGGCATATATTTT. This encodes CASSPPGGGIYF.